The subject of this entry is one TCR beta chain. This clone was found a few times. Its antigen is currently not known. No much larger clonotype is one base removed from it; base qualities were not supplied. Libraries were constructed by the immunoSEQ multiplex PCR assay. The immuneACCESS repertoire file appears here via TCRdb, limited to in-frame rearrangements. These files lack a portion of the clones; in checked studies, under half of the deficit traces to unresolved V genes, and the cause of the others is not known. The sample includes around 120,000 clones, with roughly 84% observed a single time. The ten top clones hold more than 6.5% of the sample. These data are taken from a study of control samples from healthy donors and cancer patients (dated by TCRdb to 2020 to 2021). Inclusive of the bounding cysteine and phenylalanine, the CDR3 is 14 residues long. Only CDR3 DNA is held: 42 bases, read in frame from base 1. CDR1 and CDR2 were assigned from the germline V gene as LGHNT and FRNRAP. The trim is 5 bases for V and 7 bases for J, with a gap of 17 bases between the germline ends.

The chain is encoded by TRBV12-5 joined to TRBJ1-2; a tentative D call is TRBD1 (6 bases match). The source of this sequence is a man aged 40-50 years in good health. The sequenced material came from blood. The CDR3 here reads CASGSGQLRGGYTF. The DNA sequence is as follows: TGTGCTAGTGGTAGTGGACAGTTGAGGGGTGGCTACACCTTC.